Below are 26 T cell receptor beta chains sequenced from a single sample in a study of spatial heterogeneity in lung cancer. Study-wide results and caveats: Counts of expanded intratumoral alpha and beta TCRs tracked tumor mutation counts.

No cognate antigen is known for these TCRs. TCRdb called the 5' RACE reads again in MiXCR, with one record for every CDR3 protein. The repertoire holds about 14,000 distinct CDR3 sequences, with about 4.8% as singletons. As to time point: sample taken at primary tumor resection. Sample: lung tumor tissue, taken at surgery. The receptors were gathered from a female donor with early-stage non-small cell lung cancer.

The table lists this clonotype with many counts. The chain is built from TRBV3-1 and TRBJ2-3, with no clear D. Germline V CDR1 and CDR2: LGHDT, YNNKEL (reference sequence). The CDR3 is 14 amino acids. V was cut by 2 bases and J by 4 bases, with 10 bases left in between. CDR3 in amino acids: CASSQHNRADTQYF. Written as DNA, the CDR3 is TGTGCCAGCAGCCAACATAACCGGGCAGATACGCAGTATTTT.

The chain couples TRBV7-8 to TRBJ2-5; possible D gene TRBD1, 6 bases. This CDR3 comprises 14 residues. Germline assignment: CDR1 SGHVS and CDR2 FQNEAQ. The V gene lost 1 base and the J gene lost 4 bases, with 10 bases spanning the gap. The CDR3 nucleotides read TGTGCCAGCAGCTTAGGGGGGCTAGGAGAGACCCAGTACTTC. Protein product: CASSLGGLGETQYF.

This clonotype was picked up many times. The chain has TRBV25-1 and TRBJ1-1; a possible D gene is TRBD1 (5 bases). The V end was cut by 6 bases, the J end by 5 bases, with 16 bases between. In germline, CDR1 is MGHDK, CDR2 SYGVNS. The CDR3 is made up of 14 amino acids. CDR3 sequence: CASRRAGGWTEAFF. The DNA of the CDR3 is TGTGCCAGCAGAAGAGCCGGGGGATGGACTGAAGCTTTCTTT.

This clonotype is medium-sized by share. This chain links TRBV6-6 with TRBJ2-1; 8 bases are a match to TRBD2. The trim removed 6 bases at V and 4 bases at J, leaving 8 bases unmatched. Looked up from germline, CDR1 is MNHNY and CDR2 is SVGAGI (reference sequence). This CDR3 region has 15 residues. The CDR3 sequence: CASSRYSGAYNEQFF. The DNA of the CDR3 is TGTGCCAGCAGCCGGTATAGCGGGGCGTACAATGAGCAGTTCTTC.

The rearrangement links TRBV20-1 to TRBJ1-5, with a tentative D call TRBD1 (5 bases). V lost 3 bases and J 6 bases, leaving 12 bases between the germline ends. CDR1 and CDR2 from the germline V gene are DFQATT and SNEGSKA (reference sequence). The CDR3 is made up of 13 amino acids. CDR3 in amino acids: CSASLRGGQPQHF. In DNA, the CDR3 is TGCAGTGCTAGTCTCCGGGGCGGTCAGCCCCAGCATTTT.

This clonotype has at least ten counts. V gene TRBV12-3 or TRBV12-4 combines with J gene TRBJ2-7, with 11 positions matching TRBD1. The CDR3 sequence is 15 residues long. J was trimmed by 4 bases and V by 1 base; bases with no gene match: 3. The CDR3 DNA follows: TGTGCCAGCAGTTTAGGTGGGACAGGGGGGTACGAGCAGTACTTC. It is translated as CASSLGGTGGYEQYF.

This clonotype was detected ten times or more. The chain joins TRBV7-3 to TRBJ1-2, with 9 bases fitting TRBD1. The V segment lost 1 base and the J segment 7 bases; nucleotides outside the gene matches: 4. There are 14 residues in the CDR3. CDR1 and CDR2 from the germline V gene are SGHTA and FQGTGA. CDR3 amino acids: CASSLNTGGGGYTF. The CDR3 nucleotides read TGTGCCAGCAGCTTAAACACAGGGGGCGGTGGCTACACCTTC.

This clonotype was seen ten or more times. J is TRBJ1-1 and V is TRBV18; D remains unclear. CDR1 and CDR2 (germline): KGHSH, LQKENI. Deletions cut 1 base from V and 5 bases from J, with 14 bases between. The CDR3 is 15 amino acids. CDR3 nucleotide sequence: TGTGCCAGCTCACCACGGGAAGAAGGGTGGACTGAAGCTTTCTTT. It yields the protein CASSPREEGWTEAFF.

This chain uses TRBV24-1 with TRBJ2-2; D perhaps matches TRBD2 (6 bases). Trimming stripped 5 bases from V and 0 bases from J, with 15 bases between. The germline gives CDR1 KGHDR, CDR2 SFDVKD. This CDR3 is built from 17 residues. The CDR3 nucleotides are TGTGCCACCAGTGCCGGGAGAGGGACCACGAACACCGGGGAGCTGTTTTTT. This encodes CATSAGRGTTNTGELFF.

This clonotype was counted ten times or more. The chain joins TRBV12-3 or TRBV12-4 to TRBJ2-2, with D possibly being TRBD1 (5 bases). This CDR3 is built from 16 residues. The V end lost 5 bases, the J end lost 4 bases, and 17 bases lay between the germline ends. CDR3 amino acids: CASSPGAGKSTGELFF. CDR3 nucleotides: TGTGCCAGCAGTCCCGGAGCAGGGAAATCCACCGGGGAGCTGTTTTTT.

Ten or more counts support this clonotype. The chain employs TRBV7-2 and TRBJ1-4; 9 bases map to TRBD1. CDR1 and CDR2 (germline): SGHTA, FQGNSA. With 1 base clipped from V and 5 bases from J, the junction kept 2 bases outside the gene matches. The CDR3 spans 15 residues. CDR3 loop: CASSLEGTGNEKLFF. The CDR3 region has the DNA TGTGCCAGCAGCTTAGAGGGGACAGGGAATGAAAAACTGTTTTTT.

This clonotype was picked up many times. This chain links TRBV9 with TRBJ2-3; 11 bases match TRBD2. V was pared by 4 bases and J by 6 bases, with 7 bases of the junction left unmatched. Germline CDR1 reads SGDLS; CDR2 reads YYNGEE. This CDR3 region has 15 residues. The CDR3 region is CASSSSSGGLDTQYF. DNA for the CDR3: TGTGCCAGCAGCTCATCTAGCGGGGGGCTTGATACGCAGTATTTT.

The chain joins TRBV11-2 to TRBJ2-5; D gene uncertain. V dropped 2 bases and J dropped 5 bases, with 3 bases sitting between them. Germline CDR1 is SGHAT and CDR2 is FQNNGV. CDR3 length: 11 amino acids. The CDR3 sequence: CASSLYETQYF. CDR3 coding DNA: TGTGCCAGCAGCTTATACGAGACCCAGTACTTC. Variable domain in full (rest from reference TRBV11-2 and TRBJ2-5): EAGVAQSPRYKIIEKRQSVAFWCNPISGHATLYWYQQILGQGPKLLIQFQNNGVVDDSQLPKDRFSAERLKGVDSTLKIQPAKLEDSAVYLCASSLYETQYFGPGTRLLVL.

Ten or more counts support this clonotype. This sequence joins TRBV11-2 and TRBJ2-3; 8 nucleotides match TRBD2. CDR1 is SGHAT, CDR2 FQNNGV, per germline. The CDR3 loop spans 15 amino acids. Trimming cost V 4 bases and J 5 bases; bases outside gene matches: 8. The CDR3 DNA sequence: TGTGCCAGCAGCTCTTACGGGGGGGCTGGAGATACGCAGTATTTT. Translating it yields CASSSYGGAGDTQYF.

This clonotype was found many times. V gene TRBV10-3 combines with J gene TRBJ2-1, with D perhaps TRBD1 (5 bases). CDR3 length: 12 amino acids. V lost 6 bases and J lost 8, with 11 bases in between. Germline V lookup: CDR1 ENHRY, CDR2 SYGVKD. In DNA, the CDR3 is TGTGCCATCAGCAGTCAGGGCGATGAGCAGTTCTTC. Translated: CAISSQGDEQFF.

There are many counts of this clonotype. The rearrangement joins TRBV7-9 to TRBJ1-1; tentatively, D is TRBD1 (6 bases). Trimming took 6 bases from V and 2 from J, leaving 16 bases between them. CDR1 SEHNR and CDR2 FQNEAQ come from the germline V gene (reference sequence). The CDR3 is 15 residues long. The CDR3 nucleotides are TGTGCCAGCAGGGCGGCGGACAGATTCAACACTGAAGCTTTCTTT. This gives the protein CASRAADRFNTEAFF. Full variable domain (remainder filled in from reference TRBV7-9 and TRBJ1-1): DTGVSQNPRHKITKRGQNVTFRCDPISEHNRLYWYRQTLGQGPEFLTYFQNEAQLEKSRLLSDRFSAERPKGSFSTLEIQRTEQGDSAMYLCASRAADRFNTEAFFGQGTRLTVV.

This clonotype came up many times. V is TRBV7-9 and J is TRBJ1-1; no clear D gene. CDR3 length: 15 amino acids. V dropped 1 base and J dropped 0 bases, with 9 bases sitting between them. Germline assignment: CDR1 SEHNR and CDR2 FQNEAQ (reference sequence). The CDR3 here is CASSLGSGMNTEAFF. Written as DNA, the CDR3 is TGTGCCAGCAGCTTAGGCTCGGGAATGAACACTGAAGCTTTCTTT.

This clonotype was picked up many times. The gene calls are TRBV20-1 and TRBJ2-7; TRBD2 is a possible D gene (6 bases). The CDR3 contains 15 residues. Germline V gene sequence: CDR1 DFQATT, CDR2 SNEGSKA (reference sequence). V was clipped by 3 bases and J by 5 bases, with 20 bases between them. CDR3: CSASHERGRLDEQYF. The DNA for the CDR3 is TGCAGTGCTAGCCACGAACGGGGGAGGCTGGACGAGCAGTACTTC.

In this sample, this clonotype turned up many times. The chain combines TRBV10-2 with TRBJ2-5, with D tentatively TRBD1 or TRBD2 (5 bases each). This CDR3 is 14 amino acids long. Per germline, CDR1 WSHSY and CDR2 SAAADI. Trimming pared 6 bases from V and 4 bases from J, leaving 15 bases between. The CDR3 DNA is TGCGCCAGCAGGACCGGGACCGCGGTAGAGACCCAGTACTTC. This translates into CASRTGTAVETQYF.

This clonotype was seen many times. V is TRBV2 and J is TRBJ1-4; the match to TRBD1 covers 10 bases. The J segment lost 0 bases and the V segment lost 1 base, leaving 5 bases of the junction unmatched. The CDR3 sequence is 18 residues long. Germline CDR1 SNHLY, CDR2 FYNNEI. The CDR3 DNA reads as TGTGCCAGCAGTGAAGGACAGGGGGCTGGTGCAACTAATGAAAAACTGTTTTTT. Translation: CASSEGQGAGATNEKLFF. The full variable domain, rest sourced from reference TRBV2 and TRBJ1-4, is EPEVTQTPSHQVTQMGQEVILRCVPISNHLYFYWYRQILGQKVEFLVSFYNNEISEKSEIFDDQFSVERPDGSNFTLKIRSTKLEDSAMYFCASSEGQGAGATNEKLFFGSGTQLSVL.

By its share, this clonotype is medium-sized (0.01 to 0.1%). The rearrangement joins TRBV27 to TRBJ2-7; the D is unclear. This CDR3 has 15 residues. The V end lost 5 bases, the J end lost 2 bases, and 16 bases lay between the germline ends. Germline CDR1 is MNHEY and CDR2 is SMNVEV (reference sequence). The CDR3, as DNA: TGTGCCAGCAGTCCTGGACCAGCCTCCACCTACGAGCAGTACTTC. Its protein product is CASSPGPASTYEQYF.

Comments on this clonotype: A read error is possible here, since a much larger clone lies one base away. The rearrangement uses TRBV7-9 and TRBJ2-1; perhaps TRBD2 as D (6 bases). This CDR3 spans 18 amino acids. CDR1 is SEHNR and CDR2 is FQNEAQ in the germline V gene (reference sequence). The CDR3 region is CASSLEGLRLYSHNEQFF. The CDR3 DNA is TGTGCCAGCAGCTTGGAGGGGCTCAGACTTTACTCCCACAATGAGCAGTTCTTC.

This clonotype came up many times. The V and J genes are TRBV5-5 and TRBJ2-1; D possibly corresponds to TRBD1 (6 bases). V lost 6 bases to trimming and J lost 3 bases, with 10 bases between them. Germline-derived CDR1 and CDR2 are SGHKS and YYEKEE (reference sequence). The CDR3 contains 13 residues. CDR3 region: CASTETGYNEQFF. CDR3 nucleotide sequence: TGTGCCAGCACCGAGACAGGCTACAATGAGCAGTTCTTC.

This clonotype has at least ten counts. The chain carries TRBV21-1 and TRBJ1-5; TRBD1 is the table's D call and was not checked against the DNA. TRBV21-1 is a pseudogene segment. This CDR3 spans 14 amino acids. CDR3 nucleotides: TGTGCCAGCAGCAAAAATGAGGGGGACCAGCCCCAGCATTTT. Encoded protein: CASSKNEGDQPQHF.

This clonotype was found many times. The V call is TRBV20-1, the J call TRBJ1-1, with D maybe TRBD1 (6 bases). Trimming shortened V by 7 bases and J by 6 bases, and 18 bases separated the two germline ends. This CDR3 has 13 residues. CDR1 and CDR2 from the germline V gene are DFQATT and SNEGSKA (reference sequence). The CDR3 DNA sequence: TGCAGTGTCGCGGGGGCAGCTAGACCTGAAGCTTTCTTT. Translated, it gives CSVAGAARPEAFF.

This chain uses TRBV2 with TRBJ2-5, with TRBD1 matching over 9 bases. The V gene's germline CDR1 is SNHLY and CDR2 FYNNEI. V was clipped by 9 bases and J by 2 bases; unmatched bases: 4. This CDR3 is 13 amino acids long. The CDR3 sequence is CASGTGRQETQYF. The CDR3 nucleotides read TGTGCCAGTGGGACAGGGCGACAAGAGACCCAGTACTTC.